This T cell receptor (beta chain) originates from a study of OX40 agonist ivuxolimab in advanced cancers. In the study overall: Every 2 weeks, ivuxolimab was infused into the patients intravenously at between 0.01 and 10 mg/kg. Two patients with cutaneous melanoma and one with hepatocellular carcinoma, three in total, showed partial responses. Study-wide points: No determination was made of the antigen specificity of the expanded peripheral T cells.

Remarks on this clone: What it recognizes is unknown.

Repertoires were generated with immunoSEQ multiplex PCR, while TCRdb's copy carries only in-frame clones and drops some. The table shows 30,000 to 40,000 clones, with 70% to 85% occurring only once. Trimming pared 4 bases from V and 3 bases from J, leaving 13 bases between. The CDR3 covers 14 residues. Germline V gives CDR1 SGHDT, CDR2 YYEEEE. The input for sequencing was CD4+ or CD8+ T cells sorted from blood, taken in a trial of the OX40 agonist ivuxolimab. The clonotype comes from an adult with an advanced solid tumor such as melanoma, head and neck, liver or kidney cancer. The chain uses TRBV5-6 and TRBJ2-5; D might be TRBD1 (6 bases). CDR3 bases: TGTGCCAGCAGCCAGGACAGTGCTGAAGAGACCCAGTACTTC. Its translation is CASSQDSAEETQYF.